In its sample, the clone carrying this TCR beta chain was seen a few times. Its antigen is undetermined. The entry originates in a study of beta chain features in type 1 diabetes. Study-wide findings and caveats: PCR might show a preference for shorter templates, equally across patients and controls. Shorter TCRB CDR3s, moderately but significantly so, marked every one of the four CD4+ subsets in Type 1 diabetes patients.

CDR1 SGHAT and CDR2 FQNNGV come from the germline V gene. This CDR3 is built from 13 residues. Trimming removed 6 bases from V and 10 bases from J, with 16 bases in between. Expressed TCRB transcripts got sequenced, as all isolated RNA was reverse transcribed. Sequenced by immunoSEQ multiplex PCR; TCRdb stores in-frame clones only, minus some. The sample shows a few hundred thousand clones, 24% of them seen only once. The specimen sequenced was naive CD4+ T cells from blood. The TCR sequence derives from a woman in her thirties with type 1 diabetes. The chain combines TRBV11-2 with TRBJ2-1, with D uncertain. CDR3 loop: CASRSTSLGEQFF. As DNA, the CDR3 is TGTGCCAGCAGGTCAACCTCCCTCGGGGAGCAGTTCTTC.